This T cell receptor beta chain was obtained from a study of spatial heterogeneity in lung cancer. Study in general: When follow-up PBMC samples existed, they were sequenced (at a median of around 2 years after resection).

The CDR3 sequence is 13 residues long. The germline V gene has CDR1 SGHNT and CDR2 YENEEA. The V gene lost 4 bases and the J gene lost 0 bases, with 6 bases spanning the gap. The time point was: blood at routine non-recurrence follow-up after resection. In its sample, this clonotype was seen a few times. Unique molecular identifiers, one per molecule, were present on every TCR cDNA molecule. MiXCR, run by TCRdb on the 5' RACE reads, gives a single entry per CDR3 protein. The sample consists of just over 70,000 distinct CDR3 sequences, roughly 8.9% of them appearing once. V is TRBV11-3 and J is TRBJ2-5, with D maybe TRBD2 (5 bases). The sample consisted of PBMCs, taken at follow-up. The sequence was obtained from a female donor with early-stage non-small cell lung cancer. CDR3 nucleotide sequence: TGTGCCAGCAGCTATAGCGACCAAGAGACCCAGTACTTC. It specifies CASSYSDQETQYF.